The T cell receptor (beta chain) described here comes from a study of cytomegalovirus exposure and HLA in healthy donors. Germline CDR1 GTSNPN, CDR2 SVGIG (reference sequence). The J segment lost 7 bases and the V segment lost 3 bases, leaving 8 bases of the junction unmatched. The CDR3 has 13 amino acids. This table comes from immunoSEQ multiplex PCR, and its TCRdb copy is limited to in-frame clones, with some not included. The sample lists fewer than 75,000 clones; approximately 95% were seen once. The donors were in the roughly 120-subject validation cohort; that cohort was separate from the roughly 700-subject first cohort.

Sequencing was carried out using PBMCs. The receptor's source is a man aged 18 to 29 in good health and CMV-seronegative. The chain uses TRBV30 and TRBJ1-1; 7 positions match TRBD1. DNA of the CDR3: TGTGCCTGGAGCGCCGGACAGGCGCTTGAAGCTTTCTTT. Translated: CAWSAGQALEAFF.